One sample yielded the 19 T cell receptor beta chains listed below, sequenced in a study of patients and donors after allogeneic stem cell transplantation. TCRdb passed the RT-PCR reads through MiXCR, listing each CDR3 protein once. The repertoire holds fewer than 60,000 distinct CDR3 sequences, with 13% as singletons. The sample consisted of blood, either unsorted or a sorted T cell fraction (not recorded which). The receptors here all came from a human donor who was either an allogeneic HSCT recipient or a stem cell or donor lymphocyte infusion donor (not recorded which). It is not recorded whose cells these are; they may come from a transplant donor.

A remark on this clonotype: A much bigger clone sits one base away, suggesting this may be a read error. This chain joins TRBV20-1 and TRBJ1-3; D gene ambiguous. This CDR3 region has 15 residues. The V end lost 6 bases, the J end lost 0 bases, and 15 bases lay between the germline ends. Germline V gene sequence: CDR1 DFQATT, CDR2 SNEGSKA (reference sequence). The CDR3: CSATNQLNSGNTIYF. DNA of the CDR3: TGCAGTGCAACGAACCAACTTAACTCTGGAAACACCATATATTTT.

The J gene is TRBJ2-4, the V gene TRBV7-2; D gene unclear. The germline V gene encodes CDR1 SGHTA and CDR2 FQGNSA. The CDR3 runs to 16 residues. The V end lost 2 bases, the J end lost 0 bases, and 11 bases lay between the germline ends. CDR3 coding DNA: TGTGCCAGCAGCTTATTGGTGACCCTAGCCAAAAACATTCAGTACTTC. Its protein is CASSLLVTLAKNIQYF.

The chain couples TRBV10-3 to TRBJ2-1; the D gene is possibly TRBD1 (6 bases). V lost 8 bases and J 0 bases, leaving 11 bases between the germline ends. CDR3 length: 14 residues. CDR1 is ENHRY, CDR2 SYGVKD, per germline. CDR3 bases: TGTGCCATCGGGGGACAAAGCTCCTACAATGAGCAGTTCTTC. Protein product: CAIGGQSSYNEQFF.

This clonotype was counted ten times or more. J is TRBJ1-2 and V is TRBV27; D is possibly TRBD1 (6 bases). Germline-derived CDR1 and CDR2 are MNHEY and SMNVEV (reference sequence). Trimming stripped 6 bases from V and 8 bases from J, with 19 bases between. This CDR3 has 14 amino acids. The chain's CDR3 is CASRPPDRHVGYTF. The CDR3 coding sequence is TGTGCCAGCAGACCTCCCGACAGGCACGTGGGCTACACCTTC.

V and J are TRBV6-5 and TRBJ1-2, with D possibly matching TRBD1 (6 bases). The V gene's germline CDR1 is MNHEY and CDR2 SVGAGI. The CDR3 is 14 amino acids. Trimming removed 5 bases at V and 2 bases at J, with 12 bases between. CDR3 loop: CASSTSQGNYGYTF. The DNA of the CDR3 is TGTGCCAGCAGTACAAGCCAGGGGAACTATGGCTACACCTTC.

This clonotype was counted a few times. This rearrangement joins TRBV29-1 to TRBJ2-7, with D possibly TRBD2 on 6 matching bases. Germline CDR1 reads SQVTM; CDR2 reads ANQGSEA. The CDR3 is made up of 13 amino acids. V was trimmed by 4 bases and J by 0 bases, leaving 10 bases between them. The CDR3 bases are TGCAGCGTTGCCGTGACTAGCTCCTACGAGCAGTACTTC. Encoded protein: CSVAVTSSYEQYF.

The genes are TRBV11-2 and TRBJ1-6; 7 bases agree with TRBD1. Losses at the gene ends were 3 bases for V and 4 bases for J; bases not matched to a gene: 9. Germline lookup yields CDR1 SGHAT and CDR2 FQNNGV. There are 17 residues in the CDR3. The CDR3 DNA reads TGTGCCAGCAGCTTCCGGGACAGAAGTTTTTATAATTCACCCCTCCACTTT. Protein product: CASSFRDRSFYNSPLHF.

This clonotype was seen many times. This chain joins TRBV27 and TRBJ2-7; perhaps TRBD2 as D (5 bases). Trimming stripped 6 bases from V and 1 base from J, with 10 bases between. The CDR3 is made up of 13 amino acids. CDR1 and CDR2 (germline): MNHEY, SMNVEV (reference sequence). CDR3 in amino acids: CASSLSGSYEQYF. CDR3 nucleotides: TGTGCCAGCAGCCTCTCGGGGTCCTACGAGCAGTACTTC.

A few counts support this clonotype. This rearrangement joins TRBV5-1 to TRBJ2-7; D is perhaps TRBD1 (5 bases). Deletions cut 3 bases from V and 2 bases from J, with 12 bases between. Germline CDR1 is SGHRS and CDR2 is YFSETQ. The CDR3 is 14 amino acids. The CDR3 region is CASSSKGKTYEQYF. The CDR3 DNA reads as TGCGCCAGCAGCTCGAAGGGGAAAACCTACGAGCAGTACTTC.

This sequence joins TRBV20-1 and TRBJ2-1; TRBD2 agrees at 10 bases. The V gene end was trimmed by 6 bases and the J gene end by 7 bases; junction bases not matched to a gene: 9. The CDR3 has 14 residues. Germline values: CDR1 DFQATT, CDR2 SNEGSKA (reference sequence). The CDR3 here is CSAGGLAVINEQFF. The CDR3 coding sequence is TGCAGTGCCGGAGGACTAGCGGTGATAAATGAGCAGTTCTTC.

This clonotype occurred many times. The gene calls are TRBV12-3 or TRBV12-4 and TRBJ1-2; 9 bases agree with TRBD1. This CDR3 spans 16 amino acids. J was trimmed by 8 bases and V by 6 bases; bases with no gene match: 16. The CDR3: CASSPGDRESRIGYTF. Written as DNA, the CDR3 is TGTGCCAGCAGCCCGGGGGACAGGGAATCAAGAATCGGCTACACCTTC.

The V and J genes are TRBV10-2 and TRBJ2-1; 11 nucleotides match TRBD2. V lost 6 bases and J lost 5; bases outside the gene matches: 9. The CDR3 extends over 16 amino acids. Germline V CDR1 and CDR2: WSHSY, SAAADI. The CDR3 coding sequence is TGCGCCAGCAGGCACATAGCGGGAGGGCCCAACAATGAGCAGTTCTTC. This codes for CASRHIAGGPNNEQFF.

The CDR3 DNA reads TGTGCCAGCAGCACAACCCCCCACGCCTTCTACGAGCAGTACTTC. Translation: CASSTTPHAFYEQYF. V is TRBV7-9 and J is TRBJ2-7; the D is unclear. Germline V CDR1 and CDR2: SEHNR, FQNEAQ (reference sequence). The V end lost 5 bases, the J end lost 3 bases, and 17 bases lay between the germline ends. The CDR3 runs 15 residues. Full variable domain (outside the CDR3, taken from reference TRBV7-9 and TRBJ2-7): DTGVSQNPRHKITKRGQNVTFRCDPISEHNRLYWYRQTLGQGPEFLTYFQNEAQLEKSRLLSDRFSAERPKGSFSTLEIQRTEQGDSAMYLCASSTTPHAFYEQYFGPGTRLTVT.

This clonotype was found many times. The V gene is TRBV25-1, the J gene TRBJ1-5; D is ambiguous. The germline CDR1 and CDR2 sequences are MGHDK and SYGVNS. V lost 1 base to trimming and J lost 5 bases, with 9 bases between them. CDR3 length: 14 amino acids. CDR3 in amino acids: CASSESQFYQPQHF. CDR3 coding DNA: TGTGCCAGCAGTGAATCACAGTTCTATCAGCCCCAGCATTTT.

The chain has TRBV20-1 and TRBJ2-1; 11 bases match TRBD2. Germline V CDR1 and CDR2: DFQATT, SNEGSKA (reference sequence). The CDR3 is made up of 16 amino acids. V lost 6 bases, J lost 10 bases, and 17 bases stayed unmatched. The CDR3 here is CSARPSLAGGPLEQFF. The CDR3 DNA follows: TGCAGTGCCCGACCCTCTTTAGCGGGAGGGCCCCTCGAGCAGTTCTTC.

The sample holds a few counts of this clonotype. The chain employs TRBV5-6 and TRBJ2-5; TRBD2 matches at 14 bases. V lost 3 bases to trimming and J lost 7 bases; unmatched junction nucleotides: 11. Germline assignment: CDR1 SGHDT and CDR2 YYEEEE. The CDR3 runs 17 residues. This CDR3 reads CASSSLGTSGSIWTQYF. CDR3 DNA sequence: TGTGCCAGCAGCTCACTCGGGACTAGCGGGAGTATTTGGACCCAGTACTTC.

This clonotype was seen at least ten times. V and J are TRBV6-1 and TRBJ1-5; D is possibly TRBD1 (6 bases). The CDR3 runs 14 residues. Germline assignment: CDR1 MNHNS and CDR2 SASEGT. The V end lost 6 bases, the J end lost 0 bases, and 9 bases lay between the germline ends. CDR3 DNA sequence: TGTGCCAGCAGAACAGGGTTTAGCAATCAGCCCCAGCATTTT. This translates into CASRTGFSNQPQHF.

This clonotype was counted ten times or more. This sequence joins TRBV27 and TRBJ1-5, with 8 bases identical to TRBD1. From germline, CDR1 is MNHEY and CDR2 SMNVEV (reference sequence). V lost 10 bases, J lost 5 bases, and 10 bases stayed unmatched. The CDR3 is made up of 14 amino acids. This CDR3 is CATGATGADQPQHF. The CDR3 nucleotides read TGTGCCACCGGGGCGACAGGGGCGGATCAGCCCCAGCATTTT.

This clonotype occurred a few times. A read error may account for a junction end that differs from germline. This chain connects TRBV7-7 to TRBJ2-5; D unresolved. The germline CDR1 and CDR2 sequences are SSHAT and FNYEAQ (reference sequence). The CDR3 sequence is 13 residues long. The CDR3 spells CASSLDRQETQYF. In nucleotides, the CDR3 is TGTGCTAGCAGCTTAGATAGACAAGAGACCCAGTACTTC.